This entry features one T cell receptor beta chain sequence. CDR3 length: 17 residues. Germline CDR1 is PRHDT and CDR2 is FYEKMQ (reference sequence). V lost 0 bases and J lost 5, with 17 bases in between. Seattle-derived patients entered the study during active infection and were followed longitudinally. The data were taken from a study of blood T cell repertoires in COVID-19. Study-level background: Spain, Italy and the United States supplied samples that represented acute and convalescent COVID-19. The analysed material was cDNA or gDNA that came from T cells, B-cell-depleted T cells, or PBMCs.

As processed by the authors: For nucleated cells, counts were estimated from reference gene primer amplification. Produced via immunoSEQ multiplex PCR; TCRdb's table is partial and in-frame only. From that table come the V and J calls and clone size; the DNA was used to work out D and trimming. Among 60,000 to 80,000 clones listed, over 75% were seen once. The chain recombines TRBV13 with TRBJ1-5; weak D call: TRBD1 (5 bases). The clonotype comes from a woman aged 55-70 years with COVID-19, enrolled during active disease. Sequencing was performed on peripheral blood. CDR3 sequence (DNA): TGTGCCAGCAGCTTAGGCCTAATGGGGCGCGGGGATCAGCCCCAGCATTTT. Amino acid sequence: CASSLGLMGRGDQPQHF.